The clone carrying this T cell receptor (beta chain) was detected ten times or more. The antigen remains undetermined. CDR1 is SEHNR, CDR2 FQNEAQ, per germline (reference sequence). V was clipped by 4 bases and J by 8 bases, with 23 bases between them. The CDR3 consists of 17 residues. TCRdb re-analysed the reads in MiXCR, keeping a single row per CDR3 protein. Of more than 500,000 distinct CDR3 sequences listed, approximately 17% are singletons. This entry comes from a study of T cell repertoires in cytomegalovirus infection. On the study more broadly: The public TCR beta signatures pointed to both CMV infection and matching HLA type. Study results and limitations: Carriers of CMV and the relevant HLA type were discriminated by public TCR beta frequency. Within the response measured ex vivo, HLA-C-restricted CMV-specific TCR beta clonotypes were dominant.

The sequenced material came from CD8+ T cells from PBMCs. The rearrangement links TRBV7-9 to TRBJ1-4; D is perhaps TRBD1 (6 bases). The receptor was derived from a human donor in good health (CMV status not recorded). Some clones in this sample may be carry-over from other donors' samples. Written as DNA, the CDR3 is TGTGCCAGCAGCTCGAATCTACCCACAGGGATCGGGGAAAAACTGTTTTTT. The encoded protein is CASSSNLPTGIGEKLFF.